This TCR beta chain was captured by sequencing in a study of naive and memory T cell subsets. V dropped 5 bases and J dropped 7 bases, with 15 bases sitting between them. CDR1 is SGHTA, CDR2 FQGNSA, per germline. The CDR3 contains 14 residues. The beta constant-region primer was an equimolar mix of two oligonucleotides covering TRBC1 and TRBC2. The ligated cDNA underwent four PCR rounds using SP2 and nested alpha and beta constant-region primers. TCRdb redid the calling of the UMI-ligation and nested PCR reads with MiXCR, one entry per CDR3 protein. The repertoire consists of 8,500 to 10,000 distinct CDR3 sequences, with about 6% occurring once and the leading ten covering around 54%.

The receptor was derived from a human donor in good health. V is TRBV7-2 and J is TRBJ1-5; D might be TRBD1 (6 bases). The sample comprised CD4+ TEMRA cells from blood. Subset here: effector memory re-expressing CD45RA, CD45RA+ CD27-. The CDR3 bases are TGTGCCAGCAGCCCCGGGGGGCGGGACCAGCCCCAGCATTTT. Protein sequence: CASSPGGRDQPQHF.